The 14 T cell receptor beta chains given below trace back to one sample, sequenced in a study of patients and donors after allogeneic stem cell transplantation. TCRdb re-analysed the RT-PCR reads in MiXCR, keeping a single row per CDR3 protein. The data contain approximately 31,000 distinct CDR3 sequences, roughly a third of them singletons. The source material was blood, either unsorted or a sorted T cell fraction (not recorded which). The receptors come from a human donor who was either an allogeneic HSCT recipient or a stem cell or donor lymphocyte infusion donor (not recorded which). It is not recorded whose cells these are; they may come from a transplant donor.

The chain recombines TRBV4-2 with TRBJ1-1; D perhaps matches TRBD1 (5 bases). CDR1 LGHNA and CDR2 YNFKEQ come from the germline V gene. Trimming took off 2 bases at V and 13 bases at J, with 17 bases between the two ends. The CDR3 totals 13 residues. The CDR3 spells CASSQLDPKGVFF. CDR3 sequence (DNA): TGTGCCAGCAGCCAACTCGACCCCAAAGGGGTTTTCTTT.

A few counts support this clonotype. The rearrangement joins TRBV6-2 or TRBV6-3 to TRBJ1-6; TRBD1 matches at 11 bases. V gave up 7 bases and J gave up 9 bases; unmatched junction bases: 11. Germline loops: CDR1 MNHEY, CDR2 SVGEGT. The length of the CDR3 is 16 residues. Here the CDR3 reads CASTQHRDRGSSPLHF. Written as DNA, the CDR3 is TGTGCCAGCACCCAACATCGGGACAGGGGGAGTTCACCCCTCCACTTT.

This clonotype appeared a few times. This sequence joins TRBV10-3 and TRBJ2-5; D is possibly TRBD1 or TRBD2 (5 bases each). Trimming removed 10 bases from V and 3 bases from J, with 15 bases in between. The CDR3 loop spans 13 amino acids. CDR1 ENHRY and CDR2 SYGVKD come from the germline V gene. CDR3 nucleotides: TGTGCCACCCTCGGGACGGCGGAAGAGACCCAGTACTTC. It is translated as CATLGTAEETQYF.

In this sample, this clonotype turned up a few times. The rearrangement uses TRBV7-6 and TRBJ2-7; TRBD2 might be the D (5 bases). CDR3 length: 13 residues. CDR1 SGHVS and CDR2 FNYEAQ come from the germline V gene. The V end lost 1 base, the J end lost 2 bases, and 6 bases lay between the germline ends. The CDR3 region has the DNA TGTGCCAGCAGCTTAGGGGAGACCTACGAGCAGTACGTC. The encoded protein is CASSLGETYEQYV.

The J gene is TRBJ1-1, the V gene TRBV7-9; 7 nucleotides align to TRBD1. The J segment lost 0 bases and the V segment lost 0 bases, leaving 1 base of the junction unmatched. Germline lookup yields CDR1 SEHNR and CDR2 FQNEAQ (reference sequence). The CDR3 loop spans 15 amino acids. The CDR3 DNA sequence: TGTGCCAGCAGCTTAGCGACAGGGTTGAACACTGAAGCTTTCTTT. As protein: CASSLATGLNTEAFF.

This clonotype was counted a few times. CDR3 nucleotides: TGCGCCAGCAGCTCTCAGGGCACTGAAGCTTTCTTT. Its translation: CASSSQGTEAFF. The J gene is TRBJ1-1, the V gene TRBV5-1, with D possibly TRBD1 on 5 matching bases. The CDR3 runs 12 residues. The V gene's germline CDR1 is SGHRS and CDR2 YFSETQ. V was shortened by 3 bases and J by 4 bases, with 7 bases between the two germline ends.

V and J are TRBV20-1 and TRBJ1-4; D unresolved. Germline V gene data show CDR1 as DFQATT and CDR2 as SNEGSKA (reference sequence). This CDR3 is 16 amino acids long. Trimming removed 3 bases from V and 4 bases from J, with 18 bases in between. Here the CDR3 reads CSASRLMDASNEKLFF. DNA of the CDR3: TGCAGTGCTAGCAGACTCATGGACGCAAGTAATGAAAAACTGTTTTTT.

This chain joins TRBV5-1 and TRBJ2-3; TRBD2 might be the D (5 bases). Trimming removed 0 bases from V and 6 bases from J, with 11 bases in between. CDR3 length: 14 residues. Per the germline V gene, CDR1 is SGHRS and CDR2 is YFSETQ. The CDR3, as DNA: TGCGCCAGCAGCTTGGAGAAGCCGGGGGATACGCAGTATTTT. This codes for CASSLEKPGDTQYF. The entire variable domain, with the rest obtained from reference TRBV5-1 and TRBJ2-3, is as follows: KAGVTQTPRYLIKTRGQQVTLSCSPISGHRSVSWYQQTPGQGLQFLFEYFSETQRNKGNFPGRFSGRQFSNSRSEMNVSTLELGDSALYLCASSLEKPGDTQYFGPGTRLTVL.

This clonotype was counted a few times. The chain joins TRBV14 to TRBJ2-1; 11 positions match TRBD2. V trimming: 2 bases; J trimming: 6 bases; junction bases outside the gene matches: 3. Germline-derived CDR1 and CDR2 are SGHDN and FVKESK. The CDR3 has 15 residues. The CDR3 coding sequence is TGTGCCAGCAGCCAATTTCTAGCGGGAGGCAATGAGCAGTTCTTC. Its translation: CASSQFLAGGNEQFF.

This clonotype was counted between two and nine times. The CDR3 protein is CASSLEGGGPQHF. CDR3 DNA sequence: TGTGCCAGCAGTTTGGAGGGAGGTGGACCCCAGCATTTT. V and J are TRBV27 and TRBJ1-5; D call uncertain. The V gene's germline CDR1 is MNHEY and CDR2 SMNVEV (reference sequence). This CDR3 comprises 13 residues. The V end was cut by 3 bases, the J end by 10 bases, with 13 bases between.

The gene calls are TRBV4-2 and TRBJ2-5; no clear D gene. From germline, CDR1 is LGHNA and CDR2 YNFKEQ. This CDR3 contains 13 residues. Trimming took 1 base from V and 5 from J, leaving 8 bases between them. The CDR3 protein is CASSQGLIETQYF. The CDR3 DNA sequence: TGTGCCAGCAGCCAAGGCCTTATCGAGACCCAGTACTTC.

This clonotype occurred a few times. The J gene is TRBJ1-2, the V gene TRBV7-9; D is possibly TRBD1 (5 bases). Germline CDR1 is SEHNR and CDR2 is FQNEAQ (reference sequence). This CDR3 has 15 amino acids. V dropped 1 base and J dropped 4 bases, with 13 bases sitting between them. The CDR3 sequence: CASSLGADMIYGYTF. DNA for the CDR3: TGTGCCAGCAGCTTAGGGGCGGACATGATCTATGGCTACACCTTC. The variable domain in full, completed from reference TRBV7-9 and TRBJ1-2, reads DTGVSQNPRHKITKRGQNVTFRCDPISEHNRLYWYRQTLGQGPEFLTYFQNEAQLEKSRLLSDRFSAERPKGSFSTLEIQRTEQGDSAMYLCASSLGADMIYGYTFGSGTRLTVV.

This clonotype is deemed medium-sized. The rearrangement joins TRBV29-1 to TRBJ2-1; D is unclear. Trimming took 3 bases from V and 0 from J, leaving 9 bases between them. The germline V gene has CDR1 SQVTM and CDR2 ANQGSEA. This CDR3 comprises 14 residues. CDR3 coding DNA: TGCAGCGTTGAGTCCCAAAGCTCCTACAATGAGCAGTTCTTC. This encodes CSVESQSSYNEQFF.

The chain joins TRBV5-1 to TRBJ1-1; unclear D gene. V lost 0 bases to trimming and J lost 5 bases, with 14 bases between them. The germline CDR1 and CDR2 sequences are SGHRS and YFSETQ. This CDR3 has 15 residues. As DNA, the CDR3 is TGCGCCAGCAGCTTGGAGGTAGTGGGAAGGACTGAAGCTTTCTTT. Its translation: CASSLEVVGRTEAFF.